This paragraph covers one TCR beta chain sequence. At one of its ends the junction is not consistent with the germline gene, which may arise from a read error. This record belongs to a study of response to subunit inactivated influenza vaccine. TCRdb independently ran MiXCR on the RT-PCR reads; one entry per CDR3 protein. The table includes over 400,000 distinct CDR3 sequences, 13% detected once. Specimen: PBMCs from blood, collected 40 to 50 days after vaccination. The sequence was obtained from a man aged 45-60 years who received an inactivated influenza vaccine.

The CDR3 DNA reads as TGTGCCATCAGTGATTGGACTAGCGGGAGGGCCCCGTACAATGAGCAGTTCTTC. This codes for CAISDWTSGRAPYNEQFF. This rearrangement joins TRBV2 to TRBJ2-1, with 15 positions matching TRBD2. Germline CDR1 reads SNHLY; CDR2 reads FYNNEI. This CDR3 is built from 18 residues.